This entry lists 21 T cell receptor beta chains sequenced from one sample in a study of response to subunit inactivated influenza vaccine. From the RT-PCR reads, TCRdb called clonotypes with MiXCR, one entry per CDR3 protein. The repertoire includes 300,000 to 350,000 distinct CDR3 sequences, 21% of them detected once, and more than 8.5% sits in the top ten. The sample was PBMCs from blood, taken about 20 months after vaccination. All receptors come from a man between 50 and 75 years old who received an inactivated influenza vaccine.

This clonotype has a count of ten or more. The rearrangement links TRBV27 to TRBJ1-6, with D hard to call. The CDR3 sequence is 12 residues long. Per the germline V gene, CDR1 is MNHEY and CDR2 is SMNVEV (reference sequence). Deletions cut 6 bases from V and 5 bases from J, with 5 bases between. The DNA of the CDR3 is TGTGCCAGCAGACAGAATAATTCACCCCTCCACTTT. Protein product: CASRQNNSPLHF.

As regards this clonotype: Mismatch with germline at one junction end may stem from a read error. The chain recombines TRBV7-2 with TRBJ2-5; TRBD1 matches 11 bases. Germline-derived CDR1 and CDR2 are SGHTA and FQGNSA. The CDR3 runs 15 residues. CDR3 nucleotide sequence: TGTTCCAGCAGCTCGGACAGGGGGCCTCAAGAGACCCAGTACTTC. Translation: CSSSSDRGPQETQYF.

Only a few counts were recorded for this clonotype. V is TRBV11-2 and J is TRBJ1-4, with D tentatively TRBD1 (6 bases). The CDR3 consists of 14 residues. Per germline, CDR1 SGHAT and CDR2 FQNNGV. Trimming cost V 5 bases and J 4 bases, with 11 bases left between them. CDR3 DNA: TGTGCCAGCAGCCCGTCACAGGGTAATGAAAAACTGTTTTTT. This encodes CASSPSQGNEKLFF.

This clonotype occurred many times. CDR3 DNA sequence: TGTGCCACCAGCCGAGTGGGGGCCGGCTATGGCTACACCTTC. Translating gives CATSRVGAGYGYTF. V gene TRBV15 combines with J gene TRBJ1-2; D might be TRBD1 (6 bases). The CDR3 is 14 amino acids. Germline V gene lookup returns CDR1 LNHNV and CDR2 YYDKDF (reference sequence). Deletions cut 5 bases from V and 4 bases from J, with 14 bases between.

The CDR3 DNA reads TGTGCCAGCAAATCAGGGAGAAAGAAAGAGACCCAGTACTTC. Its translation is CASKSGRKKETQYF. The chain is built from TRBV7-6 and TRBJ2-5; D might be TRBD1 or TRBD2, each matching 5 bases. V was trimmed by 7 bases and J by 3 bases, leaving 15 bases between them. CDR3 length: 14 residues. The germline CDR1 and CDR2 sequences are SGHVS and FNYEAQ.

The chain has TRBV20-1 and TRBJ1-6; D is possibly TRBD1 (5 bases). Trimming stripped 6 bases from V and 4 bases from J, with 16 bases between. This CDR3 contains 15 residues. The germline CDR1 and CDR2 sequences are DFQATT and SNEGSKA (reference sequence). The CDR3 DNA reads as TGCAGTGCGACGGAGGAGGGGTCGTATAATTCACCCCTCCACTTT. Amino acids: CSATEEGSYNSPLHF.

This rearrangement joins TRBV7-2 to TRBJ2-3; 12 nucleotides match TRBD1. The CDR3 is 16 amino acids. Trimming removed 0 bases from V and 6 bases from J; junction bases left unmatched: 4. Germline V CDR1 and CDR2: SGHTA, FQGNSA. The CDR3 DNA follows: TGTGCCAGCAGCTTAGCCGGGACAGGGGGCTGGGATACGCAGTATTTT. Translating gives CASSLAGTGGWDTQYF.

The genes are TRBV6-1 and TRBJ2-7; a weak D match, TRBD1 (6 bases). CDR3 length: 13 amino acids. Germline V gene lookup returns CDR1 MNHNS and CDR2 SASEGT. V dropped 1 base and J dropped 3 bases, with 7 bases sitting between them. Written as DNA, the CDR3 is TGTGCCAGCAGTGAAGACAGGGTCTACGAGCAGTACTTC. Its translation: CASSEDRVYEQYF.

V gene TRBV5-4 combines with J gene TRBJ1-1, with 8 positions matching TRBD1. CDR3 length equals 15 residues. The germline gives CDR1 SGHNT, CDR2 YYREEE (reference sequence). The ends lost 5 bases at V and 2 bases at J; junction bases unmatched: 8. The CDR3 region has the DNA TGTGCCAGCAGGGACAGGGCGGAATTAAACACTGAAGCTTTCTTT. This codes for CASRDRAELNTEAFF.

The sample holds a few counts of this clonotype. This sequence joins TRBV15 and TRBJ2-7, with a tentative D call TRBD2 (5 bases). CDR1 LNHNV and CDR2 YYDKDF come from the germline V gene (reference sequence). Trimming stripped 2 bases from V and 5 bases from J, with 7 bases between. The CDR3 runs to 12 residues. DNA for the CDR3: TGTGCCACCAGCAGAACCGGGGACGAGCAGTACTTC. This translates into CATSRTGDEQYF.

V and J are TRBV12-3 or TRBV12-4 and TRBJ2-7, with a possible D match to TRBD1 (5 bases). The CDR3 totals 12 residues. The V gene lost 3 bases and the J gene lost 4 bases, with 7 bases spanning the gap. CDR3 in DNA: TGTGCCAGCAGTTTCAGGGTGTACGAGCAGTACTTC. It codes for CASSFRVYEQYF.

The CDR3 nucleotides read TGTGCCACCAGCAGACCCGGACAGGGAGTTGAGACCCAGTACTTC. The encoded protein is CATSRPGQGVETQYF. This chain links TRBV15 with TRBJ2-5, with 8 bases aligning to TRBD1. The CDR3 has 15 amino acids. The junction had 7 bases not matched to a gene; V was cut back by 2 bases and J by 5 bases. Germline CDR1 LNHNV, CDR2 YYDKDF (reference sequence).

This clonotype was detected a few times. This chain links TRBV25-1 with TRBJ2-7; D uncertain. Germline CDR1 is MGHDK and CDR2 is SYGVNS. This CDR3 has 16 residues. Trimming cost V 1 base and J 3 bases, with 16 bases left between them. CDR3 loop: CASSESGFGRHYEQYF. CDR3 in DNA: TGTGCCAGCAGTGAATCCGGCTTTGGCCGGCACTACGAGCAGTACTTC.

The chain recombines TRBV2 with TRBJ1-2; 7 bases match TRBD1. The V and J ends lost 6 bases and 3 bases, in that order; junction bases with no gene match: 4. The CDR3 runs 13 residues. The germline V gene has CDR1 SNHLY and CDR2 FYNNEI. CDR3 in amino acids: CASRSTGYYGYTF. The CDR3, as DNA: TGTGCCAGCAGATCGACAGGGTACTATGGCTACACCTTC.

This clonotype has a handful of counts. The chain employs TRBV7-2 and TRBJ1-2; tentatively, D is TRBD1 (6 bases). This CDR3 is 16 amino acids long. Looked up from germline, CDR1 is SGHTA and CDR2 is FQGNSA. Trimming removed 5 bases at V and 5 bases at J, with 21 bases between. Here the CDR3 reads CASSPGTLGGGYGYTF. DNA for the CDR3: TGTGCCAGCAGCCCAGGGACACTCGGCGGGGGATATGGCTACACCTTC.

V usage is TRBV10-2 and J usage is TRBJ1-6; 8 bases map to TRBD1. The CDR3 spans 15 residues. From germline, CDR1 is WSHSY and CDR2 SAAADI. Germline trimming cut 5 bases from V and 3 bases from J; bases unmatched to any gene: 3. CDR3 amino acids: CASSTGQGYNSPLHF. Here the CDR3 DNA reads TGCGCCAGCAGTACCGGACAGGGCTATAATTCACCCCTCCACTTT.

The V and J genes are TRBV6-2 or TRBV6-3 and TRBJ1-1; D call uncertain. The germline V gene encodes CDR1 MNHEY and CDR2 SVGEGT. CDR3 length equals 13 residues. Deletions cut 2 bases from V and 1 base from J, with 5 bases between. In nucleotides, the CDR3 is TGTGCCAGCAGTTACAAAGGGAACACTGAAGCTTTCTTT. Translating it yields CASSYKGNTEAFF.

The genes are TRBV4-3 and TRBJ1-1; the match to TRBD1 covers 8 bases. The germline V gene encodes CDR1 LGHNA and CDR2 YSLEER. Trimming removed 0 bases from V and 7 bases from J; junction bases left unmatched: 7. The CDR3 sequence is 15 residues long. In DNA form, the CDR3 reads TGCGCCAGCAGCCAAGACCACAGGGGGACCGATGAAGCTTTCTTT. Translated: CASSQDHRGTDEAFF.

The V call is TRBV5-1, the J call TRBJ1-1; 7 bases align to TRBD1. V dropped 4 bases and J dropped 4; count of bases not matched to a gene: 10. This CDR3 is 15 amino acids long. From germline, CDR1 is SGHRS and CDR2 YFSETQ. The CDR3 spells CASSPTGAGSTEAFF. The DNA for the CDR3 is TGCGCCAGCAGCCCAACAGGGGCTGGAAGCACTGAAGCTTTCTTT.

The DNA of the CDR3 is TGCGCCAGCAGCCAAGAATCACAGAGGAAGGAAAAACTGTTTTTT. Amino acid sequence: CASSQESQRKEKLFF. The genes are TRBV4-1 and TRBJ1-4; D remains ambiguous. The V end lost 0 bases, the J end lost 8 bases, and 13 bases lay between the germline ends. The germline V gene has CDR1 MGHRA and CDR2 YSYEKL. CDR3 length equals 15 residues.

This clonotype was seen a handful of times. The CDR3 DNA follows: TGTGCCAGCAGTCAACAGGGTTTACATGGCTACACCTTC. This codes for CASSQQGLHGYTF. The rearrangement links TRBV12-3 or TRBV12-4 to TRBJ1-2; D perhaps matches TRBD1 (6 bases). This CDR3 comprises 13 residues. The V end was cut by 5 bases, the J end by 6 bases, with 13 bases between.